Listed below are T cell receptor beta chains from one sample, sequenced in a study of OX40 agonist ivuxolimab in advanced cancers. Sequencing used immunoSEQ multiplex PCR; TCRdb keeps in-frame clones, though not all of them. The data show approximately 80,000 clones, over 85% seen once. Sample: CD4+ or CD8+ T cells sorted from blood, taken in a trial of the OX40 agonist ivuxolimab. The source of these receptors is an adult with an advanced solid tumor such as melanoma, head and neck, liver or kidney cancer. Both conserved end residues are part of each CDR3. Each record gives: clone size, D gene, V gene, J gene, CDR3 DNA, CDR3 protein. A D gene is named only where the DNA matches it firmly. Where a row states a size, it is once, few, many or the class of an expanded clone; other rows omit it.

-,-,TRBV27,TRBJ2-3,TGTGCCAGCAGTTTAGCAGATACGCAGTATTTT,CASSLADTQYF
-,-,TRBV2,TRBJ2-1,TGTGCCAGCAGTGAAATAAACAATGAGCAGTTCTTC,CASSEINNEQFF
-,-,TRBV28,TRBJ2-7,TGTGCCAGCCTCCCCCCAGCCCCCTCCTACGAGCAGTACTTC,CASLPPAPSYEQYF
-,-,TRBV28,TRBJ2-7,TGTGCCAGCAGTTTCGAGGTGGGTTGGAACGAGCAGTACTTC,CASSFEVGWNEQYF
-,-,TRBV7-3,TRBJ2-3,TGTGCCAGCAGCTTAACGGGGACGGGACATAGCACAGATACGCAGTATTTT,CASSLTGTGHSTDTQYF
-,TRBD2,TRBV19,TRBJ2-7,TGTGCATCTGGGAGGGGTGGCGAGCAGTACTTC,CASGRGGEQYF
-,TRBD1,TRBV7-3,TRBJ2-3,TGTGCCAGCACGGTCACAGGGGGGCGAACAGATACGCAGTATTTT,CASTVTGGRTDTQYF
-,TRBD2,TRBV27,TRBJ2-3,TGTGCCAGCAGTTTCCTACCGGGACTAGTACGAGATACGCAGTATTTT,CASSFLPGLVRDTQYF
-,-,TRBV6-6,TRBJ1-2,TGTGCCAGTAAACCCTGGGCGCCTTCCTCCTCCGCGTACACCTTC,CASKPWAPSSSAYTF
-,TRBD2,TRBV10-3,TRBJ2-7,TGTGCCATCGGTACTAGCGGGGGCTACGAGCAGTACTTC,CAIGTSGGYEQYF
few,-,TRBV27,TRBJ2-7,TGTGCCAGCAGTCGTTTGGGGGGCGAGCAGTACTTC,CASSRLGGEQYF
-,TRBD1,TRBV2,TRBJ2-7,TGTGCCAGCAGGAAAGGACAGGGAATATTAGGCGAGCAGTACTTC,CASRKGQGILGEQYF
-,-,TRBV5-1,TRBJ1-2,TGCGCCAGCAGCTTGTTAGGAGGGACCCGAGGCTACACCTTC,CASSLLGGTRGYTF
-,-,TRBV2,TRBJ1-2,TGTGCCAGCAGTGACAGGATAGGGAGATATGGCTACACCTTC,CASSDRIGRYGYTF
-,-,TRBV30,TRBJ1-4,TGTGCCTGTAACCCCACGGGAGGGTTCAATGAAAAACTGTTTTTT,CACNPTGGFNEKLFF
once,-,TRBV5-1,TRBJ2-6,TGCGCCAGCAGCTTGGTTCCCTCTGGGGCCAACGTCCTGACTTTC,CASSLVPSGANVLTF
-,TRBD2,TRBV6-1,TRBJ2-1,TGTGCCAGCAGGTCCGGGACTAGCGGGAGAAATGAGCAGTTCTTC,CASRSGTSGRNEQFF
-,-,TRBV27,TRBJ2-4,TGTGCCAGCAGTCCCAACCCGCTGGGACACCTAGCCAAAAACATTCAGTACTTC,CASSPNPLGHLAKNIQYF
-,TRBD1,TRBV6-1,TRBJ2-7,TGTGCCAGCAGGGCCGGGACAGGGGGCTGGGGGGAGCAGTACTTC,CASRAGTGGWGEQYF
-,-,TRBV9,TRBJ2-7,TGTGCCAGCAGCGTAGTAGGGGGGGAGCAGTACTTC,CASSVVGGEQYF
few,TRBD1,TRBV29-1,TRBJ1-5,TGCAGCGTAGAAACAGGGGGCTTAGGACAGCCCCAGCATTTT,CSVETGGLGQPQHF
-,-,TRBV5-1,TRBJ1-1,TGCGCCAGCAGCGTCCCCCCGAACACTGAAGCTTTCTTT,CASSVPPNTEAFF
-,TRBD2,TRBV5-1,TRBJ2-1,TGCGCCAGCAGCTCCGGGACTAGCGGCCGATTGCAGTACAATGAGCAGTTCTTC,CASSSGTSGRLQYNEQFF
-,TRBD2,TRBV11-2,TRBJ2-3,TGTGCCAGCAGCGTAATAACACCGGGACTAGCGGGGCTCGATACGCAGTATTTT,CASSVITPGLAGLDTQYF